The 3 T cell receptor beta chains below were found in one sample sequenced in a study of vaccination and CD4 T cells after COVID-19. The treatment: approximately nine-day PBMC culture with coronavirus spike peptide pools or control peptides (ViraFEST assay). These receptors' targets are unknown. The Oncomine TCR Beta short-read assay was applied to DNA of cultured CD4+ T cells. TCRdb ran MiXCR on the PCR reads and lists one entry per CDR3 protein. Of fewer than 20,000 distinct CDR3 sequences in the sample, roughly two fifths were seen once. Material: CD4+ T cells from blood, cultured in vitro, obtained after SARS-CoV-2 vaccination. The receptors originated from a human donor who had recovered from COVID-19.

The V and J genes are TRBV5-4 and TRBJ2-1; 8 bases agree with TRBD1. Judging by the DNA end, TRBJ2-7 fits better; the J call may be wrong. Per germline, CDR1 SGHNT and CDR2 YYREEE (reference sequence). The CDR3 consists of 15 residues. The DNA for the CDR3 is TGTGCCAGCAGCACGGACGACAGGGGAAACTACGAGCAGTACTTC. As protein: CASSTDDRGNYEQYF.

The V and J genes are TRBV6-2 or TRBV6-3 and TRBJ2-1; weak D call: TRBD1 (6 bases). Germline assignment: CDR1 MNHEY and CDR2 SVGEGT. The CDR3 has 14 amino acids. V lost 5 bases to trimming and J lost 8 bases, with 16 bases between them. The CDR3 protein is CASSPLLGGDEQFF. In DNA form, the CDR3 reads TGTGCCAGCAGTCCCCTACTTGGGGGCGATGAGCAGTTCTTC.

This clonotype was found a few times. The chain links TRBV6-1 to TRBJ1-1; 7 bases fit TRBD1. Germline values: CDR1 MNHNS, CDR2 SASEGT. This CDR3 is built from 12 residues. The J segment lost 10 bases and the V segment lost 3 bases, leaving 5 bases of the junction unmatched. CDR3 region: CASSDRGVSAFF. The CDR3 region has the DNA TGTGCCAGCAGTGACAGGGGGGTATCAGCTTTCTTT.